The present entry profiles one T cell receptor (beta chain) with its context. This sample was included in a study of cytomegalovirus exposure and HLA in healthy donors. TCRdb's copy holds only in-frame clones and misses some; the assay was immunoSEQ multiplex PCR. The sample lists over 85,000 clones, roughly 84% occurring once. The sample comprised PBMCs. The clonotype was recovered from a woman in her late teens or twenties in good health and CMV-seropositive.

The DNA of the CDR3 is TGTGCCAGCTCACAGGGGACAGCGAACACTGAAGCTTTCTTT. Amino acids: CASSQGTANTEAFF. The rearrangement links TRBV18 to TRBJ1-1; 7 bases line up with TRBD1. The trim removed 4 bases at V and 1 base at J, leaving 3 bases unmatched. Germline assignment: CDR1 KGHSH and CDR2 LQKENI. There are 14 residues in the CDR3.